The 17 T cell receptor beta chains below all came from one sample that was sequenced in a study of T-cell memory formation after mild COVID-19. TCRdb analysed the 5' RACE reads with MiXCR anew, one entry per CDR3 protein. The sample comprises under 250,000 distinct CDR3 sequences, around 10% of which are singletons, and under 25% rests with the top ten. The sequencing sample was made of PBMCs or a T cell subset sorted from them (not recorded which). The receptor source for this set is a man between 18 and 35 years old who had mild COVID-19 (a few samples of this study predate the infection). Cell type and time point are not known.

The rearrangement joins TRBV12-3 or TRBV12-4 to TRBJ1-1; possible D gene TRBD1, 5 bases. The CDR3 is 12 residues long. Between the trimmed V and J ends, which lost 6 bases and 11 bases, there was a span of 16 bases. CDR3 sequence reads: CASSSTGVTAFF. CDR3 in DNA: TGTGCCAGCAGCTCCACAGGCGTGACGGCTTTCTTT.

The J gene is TRBJ2-3, the V gene TRBV5-1; TRBD2 matches 8 bases. V dropped 1 base and J dropped 2; count of bases not matched to a gene: 9. In germline, CDR1 is SGHRS, CDR2 YFSETQ. The CDR3 covers 17 residues. The CDR3 DNA is TGCGCCAGCAGCTTGAGGCCGTTAGCGGGGTCCACAGATACGCAGTATTTT. This encodes CASSLRPLAGSTDTQYF.

This clonotype was counted only a few times. CDR3 region: CASSFVTGGPKTQYF. In nucleotides, the CDR3 is TGTGCCAGCAGCTTCGTTACGGGGGGGCCGAAGACCCAGTACTTC. The chain couples TRBV7-2 to TRBJ2-5; the match to TRBD2 covers 8 bases. With V trimmed by 3 bases and J by 6 bases, 9 bases remained unmatched. This CDR3 has 15 residues. Germline CDR1 and CDR2: SGHTA and FQGNSA.

This chain uses TRBV7-2 with TRBJ1-4, with TRBD1 as a possible D gene (5 bases). Germline lookup yields CDR1 SGHTA and CDR2 FQGNSA. The CDR3 contains 17 residues. Trimming cost V 1 base and J 7 bases, with 19 bases left between them. The DNA of the CDR3 is TGTGCCAGCAGCTTAGGAGTAGGGGACGGGGAATTTGAAAAACTGTTTTTT. This encodes CASSLGVGDGEFEKLFF.

There are a few counts of this clonotype. The V gene is TRBV5-1, the J gene TRBJ1-2, with D possibly TRBD1 on 5 matching bases. Trimming removed 4 bases at V and 5 bases at J, with 12 bases between. The CDR3 totals 13 residues. CDR1 and CDR2 (germline): SGHRS, YFSETQ. The CDR3, as DNA: TGCGCCAGCAGCCCACGGGACGAGTATGGCTACACCTTC. As protein: CASSPRDEYGYTF. Combining the CDR3 with reference TRBV5-1 and TRBJ1-2 gives the whole variable domain KAGVTQTPRYLIKTRGQQVTLSCSPISGHRSVSWYQQTPGQGLQFLFEYFSETQRNKGNFPGRFSGRQFSNSRSEMNVSTLELGDSALYLCASSPRDEYGYTFGSGTRLTVV.

This clonotype has a handful of counts. This chain links TRBV5-1 with TRBJ2-1; 9 bases match TRBD2. Trimming took 2 bases from V and 7 from J; bases not matched to a gene: 7. CDR3 length: 15 amino acids. The V gene's germline CDR1 is SGHRS and CDR2 YFSETQ. CDR3 bases: TGCGCCAGCAGCTTAGGACTAGCGAGTTGGAATGAGCAGTTCTTC. Translated: CASSLGLASWNEQFF.

The table lists this clonotype with many counts. The chain recombines TRBV7-9 with TRBJ1-1; tentatively, D is TRBD1 (5 bases). The CDR3 spans 15 residues. Trimming left V 1 base short and J 0 bases short, with 9 bases between. CDR1 and CDR2 (germline): SEHNR, FQNEAQ (reference sequence). CDR3 amino acids: CASSLVAGLNTEAFF. In DNA form, the CDR3 reads TGTGCCAGCAGCTTAGTTGCGGGGCTGAACACTGAAGCTTTCTTT.

This clonotype appeared a few times. CDR3 DNA sequence: TGTGCCACCCGAGAATCGGGGGTGCAGTACGTC. It encodes CATRESGVQYV. The chain carries TRBV6-5 and TRBJ2-7; possible D gene TRBD2, 6 bases. The germline V gene has CDR1 MNHEY and CDR2 SVGAGI. The CDR3 covers 11 residues. The V end lost 10 bases, the J end lost 9 bases, and 16 bases lay between the germline ends.

The chain couples TRBV3-1 to TRBJ1-4; D possibly corresponds to TRBD1 (6 bases). The V and J ends lost 4 bases and 7 bases respectively, with 22 bases between them. CDR1 and CDR2 (germline): LGHDT, YNNKEL (reference sequence). This CDR3 region has 17 residues. CDR3 residues: CASSPGRGTPEREKLFF. The CDR3, as DNA: TGTGCCAGCAGCCCAGGGAGGGGGACCCCCGAGCGTGAAAAACTGTTTTTT.

The table lists this clonotype with a few counts. One end of the junction varies from germline; a read error may be responsible. The chain recombines TRBV28 with TRBJ1-2, with D perhaps matching TRBD1 (5 bases). Germline CDR1 reads MDHEN; CDR2 reads SYDVKM. The CDR3 extends over 11 amino acids. CDR3 DNA: TGTGCCAGCAGACTATCCCGGGACCTCTCCTTC. Protein sequence: CASRLSRDLSF.

The chain combines TRBV7-9 with TRBJ2-1; D uncertain. The CDR3 runs to 14 residues. V shed 1 base and J shed 9 bases, with 13 bases lying between them. Germline V lookup: CDR1 SEHNR, CDR2 FQNEAQ (reference sequence). Here the CDR3 reads CASSLVSGAPEQFF. Here the CDR3 DNA reads TGTGCCAGCAGCTTAGTTTCTGGCGCCCCTGAGCAGTTCTTC.

This rearrangement joins TRBV12-3 or TRBV12-4 to TRBJ1-1; maybe TRBD1 (6 bases). This CDR3 spans 13 amino acids. Trimming pared 3 bases from V and 5 bases from J, leaving 10 bases between. The CDR3: CASSLNTGTEAFF. CDR3 in DNA: TGTGCCAGCAGTTTGAATACAGGGACTGAAGCTTTCTTT.

This clonotype was observed a few times. V and J are TRBV6-5 and TRBJ2-5; D is uncertain. Germline loops: CDR1 MNHEY, CDR2 SVGAGI. The CDR3 consists of 15 residues. V lost 3 bases to trimming and J lost 1 base, with 12 bases between them. Here the CDR3 reads CASSYYRYTQETQYF. CDR3 DNA: TGTGCCAGCAGTTATTACAGATACACCCAAGAGACCCAGTACTTC.

This chain's CDR3 is CASSLGPVEDVHEQYV. As DNA, the CDR3 is TGTGCCAGCAGCTTGGGTCCGGTCGAGGACGTTCACGAGCAGTACGTC. V usage is TRBV5-6 and J usage is TRBJ2-7; D is undetermined. The CDR3 extends over 16 amino acids. Trimming shortened V by 0 bases and J by 5 bases, and 18 bases separated the two germline ends. In germline, CDR1 is SGHDT, CDR2 YYEEEE.

This clonotype was picked up many times. The rearrangement joins TRBV30 to TRBJ2-2, with D unresolved. CDR1 is GTSNPN, CDR2 SVGIG, per germline (reference sequence). V lost 1 base and J lost 6, with 12 bases in between. The CDR3 consists of 14 residues. Here the CDR3 DNA reads TGTGCCTGGAGTGCGGCTCCGGAGTCCGGGGAGCTGTTTTTT. This gives the protein CAWSAAPESGELFF.

The rearrangement joins TRBV7-3 to TRBJ2-2; D may be TRBD1 or TRBD2 (5 bases each). CDR3 length: 13 amino acids. The germline V gene has CDR1 SGHTA and CDR2 FQGTGA. V lost 6 bases to trimming and J lost 3 bases, with 8 bases between them. CDR3 nucleotide sequence: TGTGCCAGCAGTCCGGGGCACACCGGGGAGCTGTTTTTT. Translation gives CASSPGHTGELFF. The full variable domain, completed using reference TRBV7-3 and TRBJ2-2, is GAGVSQTPSNKVTEKGKYVELRCDPISGHTALYWYRQSLGQGPEFLIYFQGTGAADDSGLPNDRFFAVRPEGSVSTLKIQRTERGDSAVYLCASSPGHTGELFFGEGSRLTVL.

In its sample, this clonotype was seen a few times. Mismatch with germline at one junction end may stem from a read error. The chain uses TRBV7-7 and TRBJ2-5, with 8 bases matching TRBD2. The CDR3 contains 15 residues. Germline-derived CDR1 and CDR2 are SSHAT and FNYEAQ (reference sequence). This chain's CDR3 is CASTLGGASLETQYF. The CDR3 DNA follows: TGTGCTAGCACCCTCGGGGGGGCGTCCTTGGAGACCCAGTACTTC.